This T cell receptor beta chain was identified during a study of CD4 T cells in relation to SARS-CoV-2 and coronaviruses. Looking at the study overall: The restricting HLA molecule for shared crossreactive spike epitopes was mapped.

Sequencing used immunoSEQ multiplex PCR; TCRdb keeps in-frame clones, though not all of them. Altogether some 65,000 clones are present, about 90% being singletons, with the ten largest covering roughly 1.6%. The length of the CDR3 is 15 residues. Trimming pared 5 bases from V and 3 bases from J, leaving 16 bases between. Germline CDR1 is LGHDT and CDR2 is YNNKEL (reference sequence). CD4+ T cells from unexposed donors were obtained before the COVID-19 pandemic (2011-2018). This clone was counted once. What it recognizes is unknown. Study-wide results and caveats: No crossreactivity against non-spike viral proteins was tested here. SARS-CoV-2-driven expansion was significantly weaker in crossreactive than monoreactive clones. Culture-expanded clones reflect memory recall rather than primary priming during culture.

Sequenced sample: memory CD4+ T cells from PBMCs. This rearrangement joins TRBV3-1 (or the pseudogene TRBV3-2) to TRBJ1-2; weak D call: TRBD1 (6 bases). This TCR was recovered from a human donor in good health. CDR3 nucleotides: TGTGCCAGCAGCTACCCGGGGGACACGGACTATGGCTACACCTTC. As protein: CASSYPGDTDYGYTF.